The sequence of this T cell receptor beta chain was determined in a study of cytomegalovirus exposure and HLA in healthy donors. About the study: HLA-typed donors contributed 65 million to 85 million unique TCRs, which were held in an early data release. Study-wide results and limits: The majority of CMV-associated TCR beta chains were reported as apparently HLA-restricted in a later analysis.

With regard to this clone: Its matching antigen is unknown.

With V trimmed by 1 base and J by 5 bases, 6 bases remained unmatched. CDR3 length: 15 residues. CDR1 and CDR2 from the germline V gene are SGHRS and YFSETQ. PCR involved 60 Vbeta and 13 Jbeta primers. Here immunoSEQ multiplex PCR was the method, and the copy in TCRdb shows in-frame clones only, minus some. Here the sample spans around 100,000 clones, around three quarters being singletons. Regarding donors, all were healthy bone marrow donors. The sequence derives from a man aged 50 or older in good health and CMV-seropositive. This chain joins TRBV5-1 and TRBJ2-3; 8 nucleotides align to TRBD2. Input material: PBMCs. The CDR3 DNA reads TGCGCCAGCAGCTTGCGGGGGGGCCGGGGAGATACGCAGTATTTT. This translates into CASSLRGGRGDTQYF.